This section outlines one T cell receptor (beta chain) sequence together with its context. There are many counts of this clonotype. Its antigen is currently not known. No base-level quality is on record; no much larger clone is a single base apart. Libraries were made using 5' RACE. Sequencing was carried out with an Illumina HiSeq 2500. A second PCR of roughly 7 to 12 cycles was run with a J-beta primer mix and a sample-barcoded 5' primer. A unique molecular identifier was introduced onto each TCR beta cDNA molecule by a template-switch 5' adaptor carrying 12 random nucleotides. At least 2.5 million CDR3-containing paired-end reads were obtained from each sample. The Mint cDNA synthesis kit, primed by a TRBC-specific oligonucleotide, was used to synthesize first-strand cDNA from all RNA. Following uracil-DNA glycosylase treatment, all cDNA underwent a first 18-cycle PCR with the universal primers M1SS and BC2_uni_R. The original methods were these. Each sample was normalized by randomly selecting 1 million high-quality reads, each carrying a distinct molecular identifier. Instead of being binned into consensus sequences, reads that shared molecular identifiers were thrown out. MiTCR, run with a Q25 quality threshold and the strictest error-elimination algorithm, handled CDR3 identification, clonotype clustering and error correction. A nonparametric unseen species model with Euler transformation was used to estimate lower-bound total TCR beta diversity. TCRdb ran its own pipeline on the public reads, namely fastp trimming at Q25 and MiXCR clone calling, and kept in-frame beta chains. Every distinct CDR3 protein forms one entry, paired with its most common genes and DNA. V and J calls and clone size were set by TCRdb, not the authors. This sample has approximately 900,000 distinct CDR3 sequences in its table, and about 48% of those were observed once. The ten top clones hold 13% of the sample.

This record comes from a study of blood T cells in healthy people across ages (dated by TCRdb to between 2014 and 2016). Notes on the research overall: Template switching captured roughly one uniquely barcoded TCR beta cDNA molecule per two T cells in model experiments. The study analyzed two additional independent replicas of 1 million unique cDNA reads from the same blood draw for two donors, one aged 18 to 29 and one aged 80 or older. The donors were split into four age groups: young (average around 15 years), middle-aged (roughly 42), aged (approximately 60) and long-lived (roughly 86). To avoid experimental bias, donors of different ages were distributed randomly across sequencing lanes. To track age-related changes in TCR beta repertoire diversity, the study relied on deep sequencing normalized with unique cDNA molecular identifiers. What the authors observed across the whole study: The percentage of naive T cells measured by flow cytometry correlated strongly with observed TCR beta diversity. Estimates of total diversity from one million sequenced T cells were regarded as lower bounds and underestimates. Observed TCR beta diversity per million T cells fell roughly linearly with age, and a significant reduction was already apparent by age around 40. The CMV infection status of donors was not known, potentially confounding age-related changes in expanded clonotypes. Compared with the aged group, more naive CD4+ T cells, fewer expanded clones and increased TCR diversity were shown by the long-lived group, suggesting age selection. Conclusive comparison of naive and antigen-experienced compartments was prevented by the profiling of bulk unsorted PBMCs.

The 39 donors, aged about 6 to 95 years, were systemically healthy Caucasian individuals from Russia. About 9.8 milliliters of peripheral blood were drawn from each donor into EDTA-treated Vacutainer tubes. PBMCs were isolated by Ficoll-Paque density-gradient centrifugation, with at least 6 million obtained per sample. Total RNA, at least 6 micrograms per sample, was extracted from PBMCs with Trizol reagent. Naive CD45RAhigh/CD27high T cell percentages were measured by flow cytometry on a PBMC aliquot from every donor. As encoded in the germline V gene, CDR1 is MDHEN while CDR2 is SYDVKM. The V and J ends are trimmed by 5 bases and 3 bases, leaving 11 bases between them. The CDR3 has 13 amino acids, counting the end cysteine and phenylalanine. Here the CDR3 DNA is all that survives: 39 bases in frame from base 1.

This clonotype originated in a man between 25 and 39 years old in good health. Sequencing was done on a sample of blood. This sequence uses TRBV28 and TRBJ2-7, with the identity of the D gene unclear. The CDR3 protein is CASSVGIHYEQYF. The DNA is TGTGCCAGCAGTGTGGGCATTCACTACGAGCAGTACTTC.